This paragraph reports one T cell receptor (beta chain). What antigen it recognizes has not been identified. Nothing much larger sits one base from this clone, and base qualities are not available. The CDR1 and CDR2 encoded by the germline V gene are MGHRA and YSYEKL. The CDR3 starts with the cysteine, ends with the phenylalanine, and has 16 residues. The read is trimmed to its CDR3 DNA, 48 bases read in frame from base 1. Trimming takes 4 bases from V and 4 bases from J, and the germline ends sit 16 bases apart. Patients with a history of autoimmune disease or receiving systemic immunosuppression were excluded from the trial. Peripheral blood for TCR sequencing was collected from all dose cohorts at baseline, on cycle 4 day 1, and on cycle 7 day 1. Samples were obtained from an open-label, multicenter, first-in-human phase I dose-escalation trial of ivuxolimab. Adults with locally advanced or metastatic melanoma, renal cell carcinoma, hepatocellular carcinoma or head and neck squamous cell carcinoma were enrolled in the trial. Before TCR sequencing, CD4+ and CD8+ T cells were separately sorted from peripheral blood.

The data belong to a study of OX40 agonist ivuxolimab in advanced cancers. Context from the whole study: Ivuxolimab, which targeted the costimulatory receptor OX40 (CD134), was an agonistic, fully human IgG2 monoclonal antibody. Partial responses occurred in three dose-escalation patients: two with cutaneous melanoma and one with hepatocellular carcinoma. Prior anti-PD-1, anti-PD-L1 or anti-CTLA-4 therapy was permitted, and 40% of dose-escalation patients had received checkpoint inhibitors. Of the roughly 50 dose-escalation patients, hepatocellular carcinoma was present in around 20, melanoma in roughly 15, renal cell carcinoma in 9 and head and neck cancer in 9. Peripheral TCRbeta sequencing aimed to test whether ivuxolimab altered TCR sequence diversity and caused clonal T-cell expansion. The paper covers the monotherapy dose-escalation part of the phase I ivuxolimab trial, which included N of about 51 patients. Intravenous ivuxolimab was administered to patients every 2 weeks at six dose levels: 0.01, 0.1, 0.3, 1.5, 3 and 10 mg/kg. The dose-escalation cohort was roughly 80% male with a mean age of approximately 60 years, ranging from roughly 20 to 80.

To sequence the TCRbeta CDR3 region, genomic DNA was isolated from the sorted cells. TCRbeta CDR3 regions were sequenced using the immunoSEQ Assay. In its TCRdb copy, this immuneACCESS table keeps in-frame sequences only and misses some clones. Where compared with another copy, unresolved V genes explain less than half of these, and the others have no known cause. The sample data list tens of thousands of clones, and roughly 87% of these were observed just once. The ten largest clones represent 0.24% of the sample. What the research found in general, with its limitations: After ivuxolimab, CD8+ T cells had more expanded clones than CD4+ T cells on average. Low levels of normalized T-cell clonal expansion were also seen in some patients who did not respond. At doses from 0.1 to 3.0 mg/kg, clonal expansion was seen in both CD4+ and CD8+ blood T cells between baseline and week 6. In partial responders in the 0.1-3.0 mg/kg groups, normalized peripheral clonal expansion was found to be among the lowest, especially among CD8+ T cells. Antigen specificity was not determined for the clonally expanded peripheral T cells.

The sequence derives from an adult with an advanced solid tumor such as melanoma, head and neck, liver or kidney cancer. The sequences come from CD4+ or CD8+ T cells sorted from blood, collected in a trial of the OX40 agonist ivuxolimab. Recombination joined TRBV4-1 with TRBJ1-4; D gene: possibly TRBD1, on 6 matching bases. The CDR3: CASSLSRDINNEKLFF. Here is the DNA: TGCGCCAGCAGCCTCTCCCGGGACATAAATAATGAAAAACTGTTTTTT.